This TCR beta chain was obtained from a study of cytomegalovirus exposure and HLA in healthy donors. The V gene end was trimmed by 2 bases and the J gene end by 1 base; junction bases not matched to a gene: 2. CDR3 size: 14 residues. Germline-derived CDR1 and CDR2 are SGHRS and YFSETQ. Study results and limitations: The authors assumed roughly uniform sequencing depth across donors for presence/absence analyses. Reportedly, diagnosis of cytomegalovirus status by the classifier showed high specificity and sensitivity. There were reportedly fewer N-insertions in an Asian-associated ancestry cluster than the roughly 610-donor mean, in a later analysis. According to an earlier analysis, most TCR beta V segments yielded productive rearrangements about 87% or about 30% of the time.

Turning to this clone: The antigen is not known.

Use of 60 Vbeta and 13 Jbeta primers characterized the PCR. This table comes from immunoSEQ multiplex PCR, and its TCRdb copy is limited to in-frame clones, with some not included. The sample gives tens of thousands of clones, under 80% of which show up once; more than 4.5% is in the top ten. The sequenced sample was PBMCs. The V call is TRBV5-1, the J call TRBJ1-1; the match to TRBD1 covers 7 bases. This receptor was taken from a male donor in good health and CMV-seropositive. The CDR3 DNA sequence: TGCGCCAGCAGCTTTAGGGGGCCGAACACTGAAGCTTTCTTT. It codes for CASSFRGPNTEAFF.